These T cell receptor beta chains were read from a single sample in a study of post-analysis software for immune sequencing data. MiXCR was run by TCRdb on the PCR reads, yielding one entry per CDR3 protein. The sample has roughly 160,000 distinct CDR3 sequences; 35% to 40% are singletons. The sample here was blood, taken after autologous hematopoietic stem cell transplantation. These receptors came from a girl aged 5 to 17 with multiple sclerosis. CDR3s leave out the opening cysteine and the closing phenylalanine or tryptophan. Each record gives: V gene, CDR3 protein.

TRBV5-6,ASSLGTSLKADTQY
TRBV6-1,ASSGDRGRSVSSYEQY
TRBV6-1,ASSEVMGDSRETQY
TRBV12-3/TRBV12-4,ASSFHGSDTQY
TRBV29-1,IIMTGINYGYT
TRBV11-3,ASSPRSLSYNEQF
TRBV6-6,ASSKRGWDGYT
TRBV6-2/TRBV6-3,ASSSHQKAGANVLT
TRBV27,ASAGGLSYEQY
TRBV7-2,ASSLVWQGAGYT
TRBV3-1,ASSPKTRTGTDTQY
TRBV5-8,ASSPGSGLDNEQF
TRBV30,AWRGDYEQY
TRBV29-1,SATASSYEQY
TRBV20-1,SVTSGSYGQF
TRBV20-1,SASGDTDTQY
TRBV24-1,ATSDDRGGCT
TRBV13,ASSLNRNTEAF
TRBV12-3/TRBV12-4,ASSLGPSFSIY
TRBV7-2,ASSPYSIGQGTEAF
TRBV4-1,ASSQDTTDTQY
TRBV12-3/TRBV12-4,ASRHTDANTGELF
TRBV6-6,ASSYQFTDTQY
TRBV4-2,ASSQDWGQAPNEKLF
TRBV29-1,SVGRGFNTGELF
TRBV12-3/TRBV12-4,ASSLLEGGTEAF
TRBV7-9,ASSAAGGLRYEQY
TRBV6-2/TRBV6-3,ASSYERLAKNIQD
TRBV6-6,ASSYLLGRAQETQY
TRBV29-1,SVERDGAYEQY
TRBV4-3,ASSQELAGSYEQY
TRBV9,ASSGGVGQPQH
TRBV6-1,ASSPGPSTGPNT
TRBV4-1,ASSQGQGLYEQY
TRBV6-2/TRBV6-3,ASSYSVIGQPNQETQY
TRBV28,ASSLLRGERETQY
TRBV7-9,ASSLDAGEKETQY
TRBV9,ASSPGHGYEQY
TRBV7-9,ASSFHREDSPLH
TRBV7-9,ASRLRTGYNEQF
TRBV2,ASTVLDREGSREKLF
TRBV4-1,ASSQEGQRVASYNEQF
TRBV18,ASSPTGTGGVETQY
TRBV12-3/TRBV12-4,ASREAQGNGAEAF
TRBV5-6,ASSSRRLAAPVTTEQF
TRBV14,ASSRTLGIIEAF
TRBV20-1,SARDGTKLNEQF
TRBV20-1,SAQQGSNTEAF
TRBV4-1,ASSQELAGPYNEQF
TRBV7-2,TSSGGLETYEQY
TRBV6-6,ASSPRTSGTYNEQF
TRBV5-1,ASSHRRLQETQY
TRBV29-1,SVLGREETQY
TRBV15,ATSRDENEQF
TRBV7-8,AGSLVGFGINYGYT
TRBV6-2/TRBV6-3,ASKGSPTYNEQF
TRBV27,ASSLSGPFYEQY
TRBV29-1,SVEEETPYEQY
TRBV20-1,SASLGRPTPLQETQY